This passage covers 28 T cell receptor beta chains from one sample sequenced in a study of blood T cell repertoires in COVID-19. The method was immunoSEQ multiplex PCR; TCRdb's version includes in-frame clones alone and lacks a portion of them. The data contain 250,000 to 400,000 clones, under 95% of them singletons. Sequences were obtained from PBMCs or T cells enriched from blood (not recorded which). These receptors were obtained from a man in his fifties or sixties who had recovered from COVID-19.

The rearrangement uses TRBV27 and TRBJ2-7, with a possible D match to TRBD2 (5 bases). Germline CDR1 and CDR2: MNHEY and SMNVEV (reference sequence). V gave up 3 bases and J gave up 7 bases, with 13 bases separating them. The CDR3 consists of 13 residues. The CDR3 is CASSFRAPGEQYF. The CDR3 DNA is TGTGCCAGCAGTTTTCGAGCGCCGGGGGAGCAGTACTTC.

The chain recombines TRBV19 with TRBJ1-1; a weak D match, TRBD1 (5 bases). This CDR3 is 15 amino acids long. V was cut by 5 bases and J by 2 bases, with 15 bases left in between. Germline lookup yields CDR1 LNHDA and CDR2 SQIVND (reference sequence). DNA for the CDR3: TGTGCCAGTAGTCTTCACCGACAGCCCAACACTGAAGCTTTCTTT. This gives the protein CASSLHRQPNTEAFF. The entire variable domain, with the rest obtained from reference TRBV19 and TRBJ1-1, is as follows: DGGITQSPKYLFRKEGQNVTLSCEQNLNHDAMYWYRQDPGQGLRLIYYSQIVNDFQKGDIAEGYSVSREKKESFPLTVTSAQKNPTAFYLCASSLHRQPNTEAFFGQGTRLTVV.

The chain joins TRBV25-1 to TRBJ2-1, with 8 bases matching TRBD1. V shed 10 bases and J 5 bases; nucleotides not matched to a gene: 13. Germline-derived CDR1 and CDR2 are MGHDK and SYGVNS. The CDR3 covers 15 residues. In DNA, the CDR3 is TGTGCCATCTCAGGGGCTGGACAGGGCGACAATGAGCAGTTCTTC. It codes for CAISGAGQGDNEQFF. The variable domain in full, with the rest retrieved from reference TRBV25-1 and TRBJ2-1, is EADIYQTPRYLVIGTGKKITLECSQTMGHDKMYWYQQDPGMELHLIHYSYGVNSTEKGDLSSESTVSRIRTEHFPLTLESARPSHTSQYLCAISGAGQGDNEQFFGPGTRLTVL.

CDR3 DNA sequence: TGCGCCAGCAGCCAAGTCCTCCCCCCTAGCGGGTCCTACGAGCAGTACTTC. It yields the protein CASSQVLPPSGSYEQYF. J is TRBJ2-7 and V is TRBV4-3; 8 nucleotides match TRBD2. The V gene end was trimmed by 1 base and the J gene end by 1 base; junction bases not matched to a gene: 9. CDR3 length equals 17 residues. Looked up from germline, CDR1 is LGHNA and CDR2 is YSLEER.

The genes are TRBV25-1 and TRBJ1-2, with D maybe TRBD1 (6 bases). The CDR3 has 15 amino acids. The V end lost 5 bases, the J end lost 6 bases, and 19 bases lay between the germline ends. Germline CDR1 MGHDK, CDR2 SYGVNS. CDR3 region: CASSRMKGDIDGYTF. CDR3 bases: TGTGCCAGCAGTCGAATGAAGGGGGATATCGATGGCTACACCTTC.

This clone was observed a single time. The V gene is TRBV4-2, the J gene TRBJ1-6, with TRBD1 identical over 8 bases. Looked up from germline, CDR1 is LGHNA and CDR2 is YNFKEQ. The CDR3 has 17 residues. V shed 3 bases and J 1 base; nucleotides not matched to a gene: 5. CDR3 amino acids: CASSQETGESYNSPLHF. DNA of the CDR3: TGTGCCAGCAGCCAGGAGACAGGGGAATCCTATAATTCACCCCTCCACTTT.

The chain recombines TRBV4-2 with TRBJ1-1, with D possibly matching TRBD1 (6 bases). The germline gives CDR1 LGHNA, CDR2 YNFKEQ. CDR3 length: 15 residues. V was shortened by 0 bases and J by 5 bases, with 13 bases between the two germline ends. DNA for the CDR3: TGTGCCAGCAGCCAAGAACAGGCAGGGGCTACTGAAGCTTTCTTT. It encodes CASSQEQAGATEAFF.

There are a few counts of this clone. V gene TRBV25-1 combines with J gene TRBJ2-1; D is undetermined. Germline V gene sequence: CDR1 MGHDK, CDR2 SYGVNS. Trimming cost V 4 bases and J 1 base, with 8 bases left between them. This CDR3 contains 14 residues. The CDR3 reads CASSGVSSYNEQFF. The CDR3 DNA is TGTGCCAGCAGTGGTGTCAGTTCCTACAATGAGCAGTTCTTC.

The chain is built from TRBV2 and TRBJ1-1, with no clear D. CDR1 is SNHLY and CDR2 is FYNNEI in the germline V gene. With 6 bases removed from V and 2 bases from J, the gap between germline ends came to 10 bases. The CDR3 runs 13 residues. CDR3 bases: TGTGCCAGCAGGAGGGAACCAAACACTGAAGCTTTCTTT. This encodes CASRREPNTEAFF.

This chain uses TRBV2 with TRBJ2-7; TRBD2 aligns across 11 bases. Germline V lookup: CDR1 SNHLY, CDR2 FYNNEI. CDR3 size: 12 residues. V dropped 9 bases and J dropped 5; count of bases not matched to a gene: 3. The CDR3 DNA sequence: TGTGCCAGAAGACTAGCGGGACACGAGCAGTACTTC. Residues: CARRLAGHEQYF.

This chain connects TRBV19 to TRBJ1-1, with 8 bases matching TRBD1. The trim removed 4 bases at V and 4 bases at J, leaving 8 bases unmatched. The CDR3 loop spans 15 amino acids. From germline, CDR1 is LNHDA and CDR2 SQIVND (reference sequence). The CDR3 protein is CASSTRQGYGTEAFF. Here the CDR3 DNA reads TGTGCCAGTAGTACACGACAGGGGTACGGCACTGAAGCTTTCTTT.

V usage is TRBV30 and J usage is TRBJ1-4, with 7 bases fitting TRBD1. Germline loops: CDR1 GTSNPN, CDR2 SVGIG (reference sequence). The trim removed 3 bases at V and 4 bases at J, leaving 8 bases unmatched. The CDR3 runs to 15 residues. The CDR3: CAWRGKGADNEKLFF. CDR3 DNA: TGTGCCTGGAGGGGGAAGGGGGCTGATAATGAAAAACTGTTTTTT.

This clone showed up just once. The J gene is TRBJ2-2, the V gene TRBV24-1; D possibly corresponds to TRBD1 (6 bases). The CDR3 spans 16 residues. The germline V gene has CDR1 KGHDR and CDR2 SFDVKD. Trimming stripped 4 bases from V and 2 bases from J, with 13 bases between. The CDR3 is CATSETGTTNTGELFF. For the CDR3, the DNA is TGTGCCACCAGTGAGACCGGGACAACAAACACCGGGGAGCTGTTTTTT.

V gene TRBV5-1 combines with J gene TRBJ1-2; 11 positions match TRBD1. Trimming at V came to 0 bases and at J to 0 bases, leaving 4 bases not matched to a gene. CDR1 is SGHRS and CDR2 is YFSETQ in the germline V gene. This CDR3 is 17 amino acids long. CDR3 nucleotides: TGCGCCAGCAGCTTGGCCGGGACAGGGGGGACTAACTATGGCTACACCTTC. This encodes CASSLAGTGGTNYGYTF.

This clone was seen just once. CDR3 region: CASSPGFSGNTIYF. In DNA form, the CDR3 reads TGTGCCAGCAGTCCAGGGTTCTCTGGAAACACCATATATTTT. The genes are TRBV27 and TRBJ1-3, with D tentatively TRBD1 (5 bases). Germline CDR1 MNHEY, CDR2 SMNVEV (reference sequence). Trimming took off 5 bases at V and 0 bases at J, with 8 bases between the two ends. This CDR3 has 14 residues.

V and J are TRBV7-9 and TRBJ2-5, with 11 positions matching TRBD2. V dropped 6 bases and J dropped 5; count of bases not matched to a gene: 5. Germline V CDR1 and CDR2: SEHNR, FQNEAQ (reference sequence). The CDR3 consists of 14 residues. As DNA, the CDR3 is TGTGCCAGCAGTCTGACTAGCGGGGCTGAGACCCAGTACTTC. This gives the protein CASSLTSGAETQYF.

As DNA, the CDR3 is TGTGCCAGCAGCCAAGGACTAGCGGGGGTCTCCTACGAGCAGTACTTC. This encodes CASSQGLAGVSYEQYF. The rearrangement uses TRBV3-1 (or the pseudogene TRBV3-2) and TRBJ2-7; 12 positions agree with TRBD2. The CDR3 has 16 residues. Germline CDR1 reads LGHDT; CDR2 reads YNNKEL (reference sequence). V shed 1 base, J shed 0 bases, and the junction held 1 base outside the gene matches.

This chain uses TRBV5-1 with TRBJ1-2; possibly TRBD1 for D (5 bases). Germline CDR1 is SGHRS and CDR2 is YFSETQ. The V and J ends lost 4 bases and 8 bases respectively, with 21 bases between them. The CDR3 has 15 residues. Here the CDR3 reads CASSPGTLGVMGYTF. The CDR3 coding sequence is TGCGCCAGCAGCCCTGGGACTCTCGGGGTGATGGGCTACACCTTC.

The rearrangement links TRBV5-1 to TRBJ1-1; no clear D. CDR3 length: 14 amino acids. Per germline, CDR1 SGHRS and CDR2 YFSETQ. Trimming left V 5 bases short and J 4 bases short, with 15 bases between. The CDR3 reads CASRTGLYSTEAFF. For the CDR3, the DNA is TGCGCCAGCAGGACGGGTTTGTATAGCACTGAAGCTTTCTTT. The full variable domain, with the rest looked up from reference TRBV5-1 and TRBJ1-1, is KAGVTQTPRYLIKTRGQQVTLSCSPISGHRSVSWYQQTPGQGLQFLFEYFSETQRNKGNFPGRFSGRQFSNSRSEMNVSTLELGDSALYLCASRTGLYSTEAFFGQGTRLTVV.

This rearrangement joins TRBV5-1 to TRBJ1-1; the match to TRBD1 covers 8 bases. With V trimmed by 4 bases and J by 10 bases, 18 bases remained unmatched. The CDR3 runs to 16 residues. The germline V gene encodes CDR1 SGHRS and CDR2 YFSETQ. The CDR3 region has the DNA TGCGCCAGCAGCATAACCCGGGACAGGACATCCGACGGAGCTTTCTTT. This encodes CASSITRDRTSDGAFF.

The chain is built from TRBV4-1 and TRBJ1-6; D not certain. The CDR3 consists of 16 residues. Germline V gene lookup returns CDR1 MGHRA and CDR2 YSYEKL. V lost 2 bases to trimming and J lost 0 bases, with 8 bases between them. The CDR3, as DNA: TGCGCCAGCAGCCAACTGGCGGGCTCCTATAATTCACCCCTCCACTTT. Residues: CASSQLAGSYNSPLHF.

The chain links TRBV19 to TRBJ1-2; 11 bases are a match to TRBD1. Germline CDR1 is LNHDA and CDR2 is SQIVND (reference sequence). V lost 6 bases, J lost 5 bases, and 5 bases stayed unmatched. The CDR3 contains 14 residues. The CDR3 DNA reads TGTGCCAGTAGAAGGACAGGGGGCAGTTATGGCTACACCTTC. Translating gives CASRRTGGSYGYTF.

The chain employs TRBV4-1 and TRBJ2-5; TRBD1 might be the D (6 bases). Trimming shortened V by 1 base and J by 3 bases, and 18 bases separated the two germline ends. The CDR3 length is 17 residues. The germline V gene has CDR1 MGHRA and CDR2 YSYEKL. The CDR3 nucleotides are TGCGCCAGCAGCCAAGGGATGACCCGGGACAACAAAGAGACCCAGTACTTC. Translation gives CASSQGMTRDNKETQYF.

The chain joins TRBV7-3 to TRBJ2-1, with D perhaps TRBD2 (6 bases). The V end was cut by 1 base, the J end by 6 bases, with 10 bases between. The CDR3 is 14 residues long. CDR1 is SGHTA and CDR2 is FQGTGA in the germline V gene. The CDR3 here is CASSLIRESNEQFF. CDR3 coding DNA: TGTGCCAGCAGCTTAATCCGGGAGAGCAATGAGCAGTTCTTC.

The V and J genes are TRBV7-9 and TRBJ1-2, with TRBD1 as a possible D gene (5 bases). CDR1 is SEHNR and CDR2 is FQNEAQ in the germline V gene (reference sequence). Trimming shortened V by 6 bases and J by 5 bases, and 13 bases separated the two germline ends. This CDR3 has 13 residues. CDR3 in amino acids: CASSLDSQYGYTF. The CDR3 bases are TGTGCCAGCAGTCTTGACAGTCAATATGGCTACACCTTC.

This clone was seen only once. The chain has TRBV2 and TRBJ2-1; 13 bases agree with TRBD2. This CDR3 comprises 14 residues. Per the germline V gene, CDR1 is SNHLY and CDR2 is FYNNEI. The trim removed 8 bases at V and 7 bases at J, leaving 5 bases unmatched. Written as DNA, the CDR3 is TGTGCCAGCTATGGACTAGCGGGAGAAAATGAGCAGTTCTTC. It translates to CASYGLAGENEQFF.

The chain links TRBV28 to TRBJ1-3; a possible D gene is TRBD1 (5 bases). Trimming took 3 bases from V and 2 from J, leaving 11 bases between them. CDR1 is MDHEN, CDR2 SYDVKM, per germline. This CDR3 has 15 amino acids. This chain's CDR3 is CASSFSGGAGNTIYF. CDR3 nucleotides: TGTGCCAGCAGTTTTTCAGGAGGGGCTGGAAACACCATATATTTT.

The genes are TRBV9 and TRBJ1-2; TRBD1 agrees at 8 bases. Per germline, CDR1 SGDLS and CDR2 YYNGEE. Losses at the gene ends were 4 bases for V and 7 bases for J; bases not matched to a gene: 9. The length of the CDR3 is 14 residues. CDR3 amino acids: CASSLRQGASGYTF. The CDR3 DNA reads TGTGCCAGCAGCCTAAGGCAGGGGGCTTCTGGCTACACCTTC.